This T cell receptor (beta chain) was sequenced during a study of blood T cell repertoires in COVID-19. From germline, CDR1 is MNHNY and CDR2 SVGAGI (reference sequence). This CDR3 spans 17 amino acids. With V trimmed by 5 bases and J by 4 bases, 12 bases remained unmatched. The protocol was immunoSEQ multiplex PCR, while the TCRdb copy is restricted to in-frame clones and leaves out a portion. In the table there are around 170,000 clones, roughly 81% of which are singletons. This clone has only a few counts. This chain uses TRBV6-6 with TRBJ1-3; 9 bases line up with TRBD1. The clonotype was recovered from a woman of 80 years or more with COVID-19, enrolled during active disease. Specimen: peripheral blood. The CDR3 DNA reads TGTGCCAGCAGTCCGGCCGACAGGGGGTTCTTAGGAAACACCATATATTTT. Protein sequence: CASSPADRGFLGNTIYF.